This T cell receptor beta chain was recovered during a study of blood T cell repertoires in COVID-19. Study at large: Sites across the United States, Italy and Spain contributed samples from acute and convalescent COVID-19. The analysed material was cDNA or gDNA that came from T cells, B-cell-depleted T cells, or PBMCs.

Germline trimming cut 1 base from V and 0 bases from J; bases unmatched to any gene: 12. The CDR3 extends over 18 amino acids. From germline, CDR1 is MGHRA and CDR2 YSYEKL. Methods used by the authors: Nucleated cell number was recorded as an estimate derived from reference gene primer amplification. The data were produced by immunoSEQ multiplex PCR, yet TCRdb's version contains in-frame clones alone and is incomplete. V and J calls and clone size come straight from that table; D and trimming were deduced from the DNA. This table holds some 250,000 clones, approximately 80% found once. The TCR was taken from a middle-aged man with acute or convalescent COVID-19. This rearrangement joins TRBV4-1 to TRBJ2-7; 7 bases match TRBD2. Sequencing was performed on peripheral blood. CDR3 in amino acids: CASSQASGITRGSYEQYF. CDR3 nucleotide sequence: TGCGCCAGCAGCCAAGCCAGCGGGATAACCCGGGGCTCCTACGAGCAGTACTTC.